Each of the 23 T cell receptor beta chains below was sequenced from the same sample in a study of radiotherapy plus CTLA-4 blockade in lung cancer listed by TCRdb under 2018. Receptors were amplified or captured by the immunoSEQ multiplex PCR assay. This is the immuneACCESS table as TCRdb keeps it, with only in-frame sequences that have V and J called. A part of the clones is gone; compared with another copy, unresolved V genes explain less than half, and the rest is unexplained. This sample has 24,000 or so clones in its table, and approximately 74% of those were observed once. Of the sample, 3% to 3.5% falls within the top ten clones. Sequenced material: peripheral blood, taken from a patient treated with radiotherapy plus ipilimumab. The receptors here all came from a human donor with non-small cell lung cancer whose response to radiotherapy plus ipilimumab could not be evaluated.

The CDR3 nucleotides read TGTGCCAGCAGTAGGGACAGAAATCAGCCCCAGCATTTT. Protein sequence: CASSRDRNQPQHF. V usage is TRBV6-1 and J usage is TRBJ1-5; 7 bases fit TRBD1. Trimming removed 5 bases from V and 4 bases from J; junction bases left unmatched: 2. This CDR3 has 13 residues. Germline V lookup: CDR1 MNHNS, CDR2 SASEGT.

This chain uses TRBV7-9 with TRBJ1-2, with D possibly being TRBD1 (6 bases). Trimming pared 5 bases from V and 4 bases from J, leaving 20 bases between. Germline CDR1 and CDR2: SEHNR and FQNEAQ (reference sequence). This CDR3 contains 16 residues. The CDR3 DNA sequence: TGTGCCAGCAGCAAAACCCTGGGACACTACTTCTATGGCTACACCTTC. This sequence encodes CASSKTLGHYFYGYTF.

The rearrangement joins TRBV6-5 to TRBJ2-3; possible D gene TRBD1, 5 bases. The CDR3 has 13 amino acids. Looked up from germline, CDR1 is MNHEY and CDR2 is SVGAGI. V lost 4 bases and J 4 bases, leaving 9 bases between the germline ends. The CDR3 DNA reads TGTGCCAGCAGTTTGCTACAGGCAGATACGCAGTATTTT. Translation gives CASSLLQADTQYF.

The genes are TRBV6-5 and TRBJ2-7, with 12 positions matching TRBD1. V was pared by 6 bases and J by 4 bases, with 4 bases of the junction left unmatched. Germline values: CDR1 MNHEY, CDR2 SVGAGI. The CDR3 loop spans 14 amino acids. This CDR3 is CASRLGQGAYEQYF. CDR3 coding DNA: TGTGCCAGCAGATTGGGACAGGGGGCTTACGAGCAGTACTTC.

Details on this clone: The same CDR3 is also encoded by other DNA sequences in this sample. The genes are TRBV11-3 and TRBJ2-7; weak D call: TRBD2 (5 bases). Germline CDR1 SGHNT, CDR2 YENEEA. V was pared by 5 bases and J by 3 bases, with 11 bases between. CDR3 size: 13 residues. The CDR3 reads CASSLRAGYEQYF. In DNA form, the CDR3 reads TGTGCCAGCAGCCTTAGGGCGGGCTACGAGCAGTACTTC.

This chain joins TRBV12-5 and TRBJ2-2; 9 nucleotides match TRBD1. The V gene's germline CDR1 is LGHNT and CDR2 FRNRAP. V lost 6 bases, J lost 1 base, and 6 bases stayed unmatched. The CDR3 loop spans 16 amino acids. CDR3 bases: TGTGCTAGTGGGAACGACAGGGGGTGGAACACCGGGGAGCTGTTTTTT. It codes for CASGNDRGWNTGELFF. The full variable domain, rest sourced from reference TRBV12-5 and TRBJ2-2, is DARVTQTPRHKVTEMGQEVTMRCQPILGHNTVFWYRQTMMQGLELLAYFRNRAPLDDSGMPKDRFSAEMPDATLATLKIQPSEPRDSAVYFCASGNDRGWNTGELFFGEGSRLTVL.

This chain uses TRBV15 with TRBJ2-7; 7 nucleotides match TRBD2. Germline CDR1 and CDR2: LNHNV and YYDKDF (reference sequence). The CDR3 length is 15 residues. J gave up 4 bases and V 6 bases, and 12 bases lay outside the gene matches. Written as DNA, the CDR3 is TGTGCCACCAGAGAGAGGTCGGGAGGTCCGTACGAGCAGTACTTC. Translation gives CATRERSGGPYEQYF. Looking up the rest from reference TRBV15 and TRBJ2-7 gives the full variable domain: DAMVIQNPRYQVTQFGKPVTLSCSQTLNHNVMYWYQQKSSQAPKLLFHYYDKDFNNEADTPDNFQSRRPNTSFCFLDIRSPGLGDTAMYLCATRERSGGPYEQYFGPGTRLTVT.

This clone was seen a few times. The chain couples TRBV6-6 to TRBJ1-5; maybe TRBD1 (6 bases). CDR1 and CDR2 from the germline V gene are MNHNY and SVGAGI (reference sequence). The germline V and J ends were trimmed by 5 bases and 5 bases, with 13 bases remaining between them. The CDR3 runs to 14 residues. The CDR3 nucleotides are TGTGCCAGCAGTGACGACAGGCGGTATCAGCCCCAGCATTTT. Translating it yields CASSDDRRYQPQHF.

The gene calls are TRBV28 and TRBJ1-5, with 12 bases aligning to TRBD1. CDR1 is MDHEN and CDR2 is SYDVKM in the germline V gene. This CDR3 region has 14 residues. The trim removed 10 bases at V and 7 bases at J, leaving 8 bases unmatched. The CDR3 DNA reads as TGTGCCATCACCGGGACAGGGGGCGGACAGCCCCAGCATTTT. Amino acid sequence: CAITGTGGGQPQHF.

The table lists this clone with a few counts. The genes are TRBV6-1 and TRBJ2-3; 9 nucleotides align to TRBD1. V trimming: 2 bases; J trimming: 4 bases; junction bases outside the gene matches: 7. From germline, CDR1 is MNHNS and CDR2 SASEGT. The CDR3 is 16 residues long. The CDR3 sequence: CASSEMGQGFADTQYF. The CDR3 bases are TGTGCCAGCAGTGAAATGGGACAGGGATTCGCAGATACGCAGTATTTT.

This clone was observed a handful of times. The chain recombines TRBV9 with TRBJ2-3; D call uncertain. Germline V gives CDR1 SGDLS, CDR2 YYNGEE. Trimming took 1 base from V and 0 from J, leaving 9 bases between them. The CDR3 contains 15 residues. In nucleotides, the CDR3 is TGTGCCAGCAGCGTACAACAGTCTAGCACAGATACGCAGTATTTT. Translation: CASSVQQSSTDTQYF.

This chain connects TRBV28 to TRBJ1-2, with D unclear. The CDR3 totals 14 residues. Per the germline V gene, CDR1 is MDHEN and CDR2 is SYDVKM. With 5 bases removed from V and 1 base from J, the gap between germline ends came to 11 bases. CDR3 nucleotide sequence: TGTGCCAGCAGTGAAGTGGCGGTTAACTATGGCTACACCTTC. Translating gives CASSEVAVNYGYTF.

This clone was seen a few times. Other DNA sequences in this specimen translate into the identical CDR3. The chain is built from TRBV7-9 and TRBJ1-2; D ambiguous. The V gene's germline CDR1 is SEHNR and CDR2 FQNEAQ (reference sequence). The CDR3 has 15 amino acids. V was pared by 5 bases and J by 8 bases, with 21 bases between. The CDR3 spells CASSPLLGGLGGYTF. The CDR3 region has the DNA TGTGCCAGCAGCCCTCTTCTGGGAGGGTTAGGGGGCTACACCTTC.

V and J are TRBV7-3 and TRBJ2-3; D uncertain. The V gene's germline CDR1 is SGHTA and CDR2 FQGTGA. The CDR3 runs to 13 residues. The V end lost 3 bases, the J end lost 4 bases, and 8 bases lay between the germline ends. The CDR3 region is CASSFTSADTQYF. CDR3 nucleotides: TGTGCCAGCAGCTTCACGTCGGCAGATACGCAGTATTTT. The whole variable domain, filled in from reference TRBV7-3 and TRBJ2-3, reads GAGVSQTPSNKVTEKGKYVELRCDPISGHTALYWYRQSLGQGPEFLIYFQGTGAADDSGLPNDRFFAVRPEGSVSTLKIQRTERGDSAVYLCASSFTSADTQYFGPGTRLTVL.

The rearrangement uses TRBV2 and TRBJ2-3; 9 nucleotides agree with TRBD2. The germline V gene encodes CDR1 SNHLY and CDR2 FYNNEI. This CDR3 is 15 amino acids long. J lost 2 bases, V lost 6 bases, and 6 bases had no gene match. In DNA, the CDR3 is TGTGCCAGCAGATTAGCGGGAGTTGTCACAGATACGCAGTATTTT. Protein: CASRLAGVVTDTQYF.

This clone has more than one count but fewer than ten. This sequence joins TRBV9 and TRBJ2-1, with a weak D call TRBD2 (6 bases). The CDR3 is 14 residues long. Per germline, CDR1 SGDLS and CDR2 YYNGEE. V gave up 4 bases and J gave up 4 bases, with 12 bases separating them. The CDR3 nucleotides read TGTGCCAGCAGCCCTGACGGGACTTACAATGAGCAGTTCTTC. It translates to CASSPDGTYNEQFF.

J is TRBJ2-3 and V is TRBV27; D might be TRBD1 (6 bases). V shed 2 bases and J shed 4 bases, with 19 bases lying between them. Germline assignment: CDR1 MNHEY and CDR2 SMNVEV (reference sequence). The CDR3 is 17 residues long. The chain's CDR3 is CASSLKWAGVYPDTQYF. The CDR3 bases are TGTGCCAGCAGTTTAAAATGGGCAGGGGTGTATCCAGATACGCAGTATTTT.

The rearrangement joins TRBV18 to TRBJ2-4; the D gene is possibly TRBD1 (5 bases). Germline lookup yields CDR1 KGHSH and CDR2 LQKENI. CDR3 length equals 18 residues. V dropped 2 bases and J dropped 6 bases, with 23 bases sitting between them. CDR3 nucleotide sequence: TGTGCCAGCTCACCAGGGGCAGGGCGAAACTCAACTGGAAACATTCAGTACTTC. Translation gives CASSPGAGRNSTGNIQYF.

The CDR3 is CASSEGTGGLKTQYF. CDR3 coding DNA: TGCGCCAGCAGTGAGGGGACAGGGGGCTTGAAGACCCAGTACTTC. J is TRBJ2-5 and V is TRBV10-1, with TRBD1 matching over 12 bases. Germline V lookup: CDR1 WNHNN, CDR2 SYGVQD (reference sequence). V gave up 2 bases and J gave up 6 bases; unmatched junction bases: 4. The CDR3 covers 15 residues.

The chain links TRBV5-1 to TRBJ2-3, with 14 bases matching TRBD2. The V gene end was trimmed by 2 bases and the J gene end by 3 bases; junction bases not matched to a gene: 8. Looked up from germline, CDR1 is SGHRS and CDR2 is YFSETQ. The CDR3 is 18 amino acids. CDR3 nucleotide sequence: TGCGCCAGCAGCTTAACCGGGACTAGCGGGAGTACGACAGATACGCAGTATTTT. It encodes CASSLTGTSGSTTDTQYF.

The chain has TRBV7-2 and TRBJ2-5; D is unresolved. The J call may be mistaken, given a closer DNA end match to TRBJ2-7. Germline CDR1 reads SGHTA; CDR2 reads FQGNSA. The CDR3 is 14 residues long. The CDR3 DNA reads TGTGCCAGCAGCTTAGCCGCGACAACCTACGAGCAGTACTTC. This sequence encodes CASSLAATTYEQYF.

CDR3 loop: CASRGLATSDTQYF. The CDR3 nucleotides are TGTGCCAGCAGGGGACTAGCGACCTCCGATACGCAGTATTTT. The genes are TRBV7-2 and TRBJ2-3; TRBD2 matches 10 bases. The CDR3 loop spans 14 amino acids. Trimming removed 6 bases from V and 6 bases from J; junction bases left unmatched: 6. CDR1 is SGHTA, CDR2 FQGNSA, per germline.

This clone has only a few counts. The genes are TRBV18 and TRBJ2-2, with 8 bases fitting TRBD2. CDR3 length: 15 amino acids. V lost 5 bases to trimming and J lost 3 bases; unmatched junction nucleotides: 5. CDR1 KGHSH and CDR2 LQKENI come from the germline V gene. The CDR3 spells CASSKLAADTGELFF. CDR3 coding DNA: TGTGCCAGCTCAAAACTAGCGGCAGACACCGGGGAGCTGTTTTTT. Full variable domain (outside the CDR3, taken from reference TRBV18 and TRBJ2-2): NAGVMQNPRHLVRRRGQEARLRCSPMKGHSHVYWYRQLPEEGLKFMVYLQKENIIDESGMPKERFSAEFPKEGPSILRIQQVVRGDSAAYFCASSKLAADTGELFFGEGSRLTVL.